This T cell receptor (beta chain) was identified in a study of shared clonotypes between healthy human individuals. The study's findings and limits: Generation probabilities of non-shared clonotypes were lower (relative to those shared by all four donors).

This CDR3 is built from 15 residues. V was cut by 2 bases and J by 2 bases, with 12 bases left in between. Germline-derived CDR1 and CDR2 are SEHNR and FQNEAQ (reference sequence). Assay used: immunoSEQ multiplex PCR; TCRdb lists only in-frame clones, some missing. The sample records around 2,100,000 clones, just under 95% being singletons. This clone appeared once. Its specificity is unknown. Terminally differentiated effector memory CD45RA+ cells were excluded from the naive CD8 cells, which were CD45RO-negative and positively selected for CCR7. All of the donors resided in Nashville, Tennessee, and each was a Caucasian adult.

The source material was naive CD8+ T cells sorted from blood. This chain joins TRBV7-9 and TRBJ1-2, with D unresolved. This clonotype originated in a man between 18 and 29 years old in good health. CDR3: CASSLLTTENYGYTF. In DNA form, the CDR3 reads TGTGCCAGCAGCTTATTGACGACTGAGAACTATGGCTACACCTTC.